This T cell receptor (beta chain) was found in a study of blood T cells in healthy people across ages. CDR3 length: 13 amino acids. Germline trimming cut 5 bases from V and 8 bases from J; bases unmatched to any gene: 2. CDR1 and CDR2 (germline): LGHNA, YNFKEQ. Next came a second PCR, run for about 6 to 11 cycles, which used a sample-barcoded 5' primer along with a J-beta primer mix. Template switching added a 12-random-nucleotide identifier to every cDNA molecule. TCRdb redid the calling of the 5' RACE reads with MiXCR, one entry per CDR3 protein. The sample lists 700,000 to 800,000 distinct CDR3 sequences; roughly two fifths were seen once.

This TCR came from a woman aged 60 to 75 in good health. Sequencing was performed on blood. The chain recombines TRBV4-2 with TRBJ2-6; 8 nucleotides line up with TRBD1. The CDR3 reads CASSGQGSNVLTF. The DNA for the CDR3 is TGTGCCAGCAGCGGACAGGGTTCCAACGTCCTGACTTTC.